This T cell receptor (beta chain) stems from a study of patients and donors after allogeneic stem cell transplantation. TCRdb re-derived calls from the RT-PCR reads in MiXCR, one entry per CDR3 protein. The sample has hundreds of thousands of distinct CDR3 sequences, 16% seen once. The CDR3 has 16 amino acids. V was trimmed by 2 bases and J by 5 bases, leaving 16 bases between them. Germline CDR1 and CDR2: SNHLY and FYNNEI. Sequencing was performed on blood, either unsorted or a sorted T cell fraction (not recorded which). V usage is TRBV2 and J usage is TRBJ2-1; D possibly corresponds to TRBD2 (5 bases). This clonotype originated in a human donor who was either an allogeneic HSCT recipient or a stem cell or donor lymphocyte infusion donor (not recorded which). It is not recorded whose cells these are; they may come from a transplant donor. Here the CDR3 DNA reads TGTGCCAGCAGTGAAATTCTAGGACTCGACCACAATGAGCAGTTCTTC. This codes for CASSEILGLDHNEQFF.